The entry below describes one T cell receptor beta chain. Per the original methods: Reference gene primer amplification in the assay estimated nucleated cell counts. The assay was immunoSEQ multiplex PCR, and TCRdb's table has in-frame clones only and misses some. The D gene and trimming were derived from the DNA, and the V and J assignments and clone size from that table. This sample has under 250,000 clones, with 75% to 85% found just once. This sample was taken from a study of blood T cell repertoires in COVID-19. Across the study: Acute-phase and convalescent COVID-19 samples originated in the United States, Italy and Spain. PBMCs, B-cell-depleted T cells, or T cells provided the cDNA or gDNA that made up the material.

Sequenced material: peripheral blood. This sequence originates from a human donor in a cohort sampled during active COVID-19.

Written as DNA, the CDR3 is TGTGCCTTCTCCCGGGGGGCAACCTACGAGCAGTACTTC. Residues: CAFSRGATYEQYF. The chain is built from TRBV30 and TRBJ2-7; possible D gene TRBD2, 7 bases. The germline V gene encodes CDR1 GTSNPN and CDR2 SVGIG (reference sequence). V lost 7 bases and J 2 bases, leaving 15 bases between the germline ends. The CDR3 runs 13 residues.